Shown below are 31 T cell receptor beta chains from a single sample sequenced in a study of blood T cell repertoires in COVID-19. Assay: immunoSEQ multiplex PCR; the TCRdb copy retains only in-frame clones and omits some. The table has about 250,000 clones, 70% to 90% seen once. The sequenced material came from PBMCs or T cells enriched from blood (not recorded which). The source of these receptors is a man in his forties or fifties who had recovered from COVID-19.

V and J are TRBV6-2 or TRBV6-3 and TRBJ1-2; tentatively, D is TRBD1 (6 bases). The CDR3 is 16 residues long. V was shortened by 1 base and J by 2 bases, with 14 bases between the two germline ends. Germline assignment: CDR1 MNHEY and CDR2 SVGEGT. CDR3: CASSYWEPQGNYGYTF. Here the CDR3 DNA reads TGTGCCAGCAGTTACTGGGAACCTCAGGGGAACTATGGCTACACCTTC.

The rearrangement links TRBV7-8 to TRBJ2-7, with TRBD1 identical over 10 bases. Losses at the gene ends were 7 bases for V and 4 bases for J; bases not matched to a gene: 19. The CDR3 has 18 residues. CDR1 is SGHVS, CDR2 FQNEAQ, per germline. For the CDR3, the DNA is TGTGCCAGCACCCCTGGACAGGGGGTCCCTCTTCGTCTTTACGAGCAGTACTTC. Its protein is CASTPGQGVPLRLYEQYF.

The count of this clone is one. The rearrangement uses TRBV6-5 and TRBJ1-4; maybe TRBD1 (5 bases). CDR3 size: 13 residues. The V end lost 6 bases, the J end lost 4 bases, and 9 bases lay between the germline ends. Per germline, CDR1 MNHEY and CDR2 SVGAGI. In nucleotides, the CDR3 is TGTGCCAGCAGAATCGGGGGTAATGAAAAACTGTTTTTT. This sequence encodes CASRIGGNEKLFF.

V is TRBV3-1 (or the pseudogene TRBV3-2) and J is TRBJ1-5; TRBD1 agrees at 7 bases. This CDR3 has 17 residues. The germline gives CDR1 LGHDT, CDR2 YNNKEL (reference sequence). The trim removed 4 bases at V and 2 bases at J, leaving 11 bases unmatched. The CDR3, as DNA: TGTGCCAGCAGCCCCTCATCCGGGACAGCTGGCAATCAGCCCCAGCATTTT. This encodes CASSPSSGTAGNQPQHF.

The rearrangement links TRBV5-8 to TRBJ1-5; TRBD1 is a possible D gene (5 bases). CDR3 size: 17 residues. Germline V CDR1 and CDR2: SGHTS, YDEGEE. Between the trimmed V and J ends, which lost 3 bases and 2 bases, there was a span of 18 bases. The CDR3 here is CASSWSSGRGGNQPQHF. CDR3 bases: TGTGCCAGCAGCTGGAGCTCGGGGAGGGGCGGCAATCAGCCCCAGCATTTT.

The rearrangement uses TRBV9 and TRBJ2-3, with a possible D match to TRBD2 (6 bases). Germline CDR1 and CDR2: SGDLS and YYNGEE. This CDR3 comprises 12 residues. Trimming took off 4 bases at V and 8 bases at J, with 11 bases between the two ends. The CDR3, as DNA: TGTGCCAGCAGCCCACTGGGGGGTACGCAGTATTTT. It is translated as CASSPLGGTQYF.

The chain is built from TRBV21-1 and TRBJ1-5; TRBD1, the table's D call, was not compared with the DNA. TRBV21-1 is given as a pseudogene. There are 18 residues in the CDR3. This CDR3 is CASSKVRLGAVVNQPQHF. The CDR3 region has the DNA TGTGCCAGCAGCAAAGTCCGGCTTGGGGCCGTCGTCAATCAGCCCCAGCATTTT.

In this sample, this clone turned up once. V is TRBV13 and J is TRBJ1-6, with 9 nucleotides matching TRBD1. Germline lookup yields CDR1 PRHDT and CDR2 FYEKMQ (reference sequence). Germline trimming cut 6 bases from V and 9 bases from J; bases unmatched to any gene: 6. This CDR3 has 14 amino acids. The CDR3, as DNA: TGTGCCAGCAGGTTAACAGGGGGCAGTTCACCCCTCCACTTT. Amino acid sequence: CASRLTGGSSPLHF.

The chain combines TRBV27 with TRBJ2-7, with TRBD1 matching 7 bases. CDR1 MNHEY and CDR2 SMNVEV come from the germline V gene (reference sequence). Unmatched junction bases numbered 9, after V lost 6 bases and J lost 1 base. The CDR3 totals 15 residues. In nucleotides, the CDR3 is TGTGCCAGCAGAGCCACAGGGGTAGGGTCCTACGAGCAGTACTTC. It codes for CASRATGVGSYEQYF.

The chain has TRBV10-3 and TRBJ2-7; 10 bases are a match to TRBD2. This CDR3 spans 16 amino acids. The germline gives CDR1 ENHRY, CDR2 SYGVKD. Trimming took 3 bases from V and 2 from J; bases not matched to a gene: 7. Here the CDR3 DNA reads TGTGCCATCAGTGACCCAAGCGGGAGGGAAACCTACGAGCAGTACTTC. Amino acid sequence: CAISDPSGRETYEQYF.

This chain connects TRBV2 to TRBJ1-5; D not certain. Germline assignment: CDR1 SNHLY and CDR2 FYNNEI. Trimming took 4 bases from V and 1 from J, leaving 8 bases between them. The CDR3 totals 14 residues. The CDR3 DNA is TGTGCCAGCAGTGCTACAGAGAGCAATCAGCCCCAGCATTTT. Its protein product is CASSATESNQPQHF. Based on the CDR3 plus reference TRBV2 and TRBJ1-5, the full variable domain is EPEVTQTPSHQVTQMGQEVILRCVPISNHLYFYWYRQILGQKVEFLVSFYNNEISEKSEIFDDQFSVERPDGSNFTLKIRSTKLEDSAMYFCASSATESNQPQHFGDGTRLSIL.

The chain links TRBV7-9 to TRBJ1-1; possible D gene TRBD1, 5 bases. The CDR3 runs 14 residues. V shed 3 bases and J shed 4 bases, with 12 bases lying between them. From germline, CDR1 is SEHNR and CDR2 FQNEAQ (reference sequence). Here the CDR3 reads CASSFTRGSTEAFF. The CDR3 DNA sequence: TGTGCCAGCAGCTTTACTCGGGGGTCCACTGAAGCTTTCTTT.

V and J are TRBV5-1 and TRBJ1-1; 9 bases line up with TRBD1. CDR1 SGHRS and CDR2 YFSETQ come from the germline V gene. CDR3 length: 16 amino acids. Germline trimming cut 5 bases from V and 4 bases from J; bases unmatched to any gene: 12. The CDR3 spells CASRPKTGGLGTEAFF. For the CDR3, the DNA is TGCGCCAGCAGGCCGAAGACAGGGGGATTAGGCACTGAAGCTTTCTTT.

This chain links TRBV3-1 (or the pseudogene TRBV3-2) with TRBJ2-7, with D perhaps TRBD2 (5 bases). Trimming removed 0 bases from V and 5 bases from J, with 17 bases in between. The CDR3 sequence is 16 residues long. From germline, CDR1 is LGHDT and CDR2 YNNKEL (reference sequence). CDR3 region: CASSQEESGLAHEQYF. Written as DNA, the CDR3 is TGTGCCAGCAGCCAAGAAGAATCCGGGCTAGCCCACGAGCAGTACTTC.

This clone was recorded only once. V and J are TRBV19 and TRBJ2-5, with a weak D call TRBD1 (6 bases). The CDR3 runs 16 residues. V lost 0 bases to trimming and J lost 3 bases, with 14 bases between them. The germline V gene has CDR1 LNHDA and CDR2 SQIVND (reference sequence). CDR3 protein: CASSIDLRAGEETQYF. The CDR3 coding sequence is TGTGCCAGTAGTATAGATCTCCGGGCAGGGGAAGAGACCCAGTACTTC.

The chain links TRBV7-2 to TRBJ2-1, with TRBD1 matching 8 bases. The CDR3 length is 16 residues. Per germline, CDR1 SGHTA and CDR2 FQGNSA. The ends lost 3 bases at V and 1 base at J; junction bases unmatched: 5. The DNA for the CDR3 is TGTGCCAGCAGCTTTAAGACAGGGGATTCCTACAATGAGCAGTTCTTC. Protein sequence: CASSFKTGDSYNEQFF.

V usage is TRBV2 and J usage is TRBJ2-7; 7 nucleotides line up with TRBD1. After removal of 5 bases from V and 2 bases from J, the junction contained 3 bases not matched to a gene. This CDR3 spans 13 amino acids. Germline CDR1 is SNHLY and CDR2 is FYNNEI. In DNA, the CDR3 is TGTGCCAGCAGTACGGGACAGCCCTACGAGCAGTACTTC. Its translation is CASSTGQPYEQYF.

The V and J genes are TRBV19 and TRBJ2-1, with D possibly TRBD2 on 5 matching bases. Trimming left V 0 bases short and J 9 bases short, with 12 bases between. Germline loops: CDR1 LNHDA, CDR2 SQIVND (reference sequence). This CDR3 spans 14 amino acids. The DNA for the CDR3 is TGTGCCAGTAGTATAGACCCCTCGACTACTGAGCAGTTCTTC. Its translation is CASSIDPSTTEQFF.

V usage is TRBV19 and J usage is TRBJ2-1; the D gene is possibly TRBD2 (5 bases). Germline CDR1 reads LNHDA; CDR2 reads SQIVND (reference sequence). The CDR3 spans 14 residues. The V gene lost 3 bases and the J gene lost 12 bases, with 18 bases spanning the gap. In DNA, the CDR3 is TGTGCCAGTAGTATCCCCCACGGGGTTGATACGCAGTTCTTC. It codes for CASSIPHGVDTQFF.

This sequence joins TRBV2 and TRBJ1-5, with D possibly TRBD1 on 6 matching bases. V lost 2 bases and J lost 1, with 9 bases in between. CDR1 is SNHLY, CDR2 FYNNEI, per germline. CDR3 length: 15 amino acids. The CDR3 nucleotides are TGTGCCAGCAGTGAACAGGGGACAAGCAATCAGCCCCAGCATTTT. It encodes CASSEQGTSNQPQHF.

The rearrangement uses TRBV5-1 and TRBJ1-1, with D uncertain. V lost 5 bases and J lost 1, with 12 bases in between. CDR3 length: 14 amino acids. Germline V gene sequence: CDR1 SGHRS, CDR2 YFSETQ. The CDR3 sequence is CASSPPGGNTEAFF. The CDR3 bases are TGCGCCAGCAGTCCGCCGGGAGGGAACACTGAAGCTTTCTTT.

The chain employs TRBV28 and TRBJ1-3; 7 bases agree with TRBD1. The CDR3 sequence is 17 residues long. Germline loops: CDR1 MDHEN, CDR2 SYDVKM. The V and J ends lost 2 bases and 0 bases, in that order; junction bases with no gene match: 7. In DNA, the CDR3 is TGTGCCAGCAGTTTAAGTGGGACAGAGAGCTCTGGAAACACCATATATTTT. This encodes CASSLSGTESSGNTIYF. Full variable domain (remainder filled in from reference TRBV28 and TRBJ1-3): DVKVTQSSRYLVKRTGEKVFLECVQDMDHENMFWYRQDPGLGLRLIYFSYDVKMKEKGDIPEGYSVSREKKERFSLILESASTNQTSMYLCASSLSGTESSGNTIYFGEGSWLTVV.

Note on this clone: Other DNA variants within this sample encode the same CDR3. The chain has TRBV28 and TRBJ1-1; 8 nucleotides align to TRBD1. Germline V gives CDR1 MDHEN, CDR2 SYDVKM. V lost 4 bases to trimming and J lost 1 base; unmatched junction nucleotides: 2. The CDR3 has 14 amino acids. CDR3 nucleotide sequence: TGTGCCAGCAGTTCCGGACAGGGGAACACTGAAGCTTTCTTT. Its protein is CASSSGQGNTEAFF.

The chain carries TRBV2 and TRBJ1-3, with 7 bases identical to TRBD1. Looked up from germline, CDR1 is SNHLY and CDR2 is FYNNEI. The CDR3 totals 15 residues. The V and J ends lost 8 bases and 2 bases, in that order; junction bases with no gene match: 9. CDR3 DNA: TGTGCCAGCGGGGCAGGGGGGAACACTGGAAACACCATATATTTT. As protein: CASGAGGNTGNTIYF.

This clone was counted between two and nine times. The gene calls are TRBV30 and TRBJ2-1, with a possible D match to TRBD1 (6 bases). The CDR3 sequence is 13 residues long. CDR1 and CDR2 from the germline V gene are GTSNPN and SVGIG (reference sequence). The V end lost 0 bases, the J end lost 4 bases, and 7 bases lay between the germline ends. CDR3 sequence reads: CAWSVGQYNEQFF. In DNA, the CDR3 is TGTGCCTGGAGTGTAGGACAGTACAATGAGCAGTTCTTC. Looking up the rest from reference TRBV30 and TRBJ2-1 gives the full variable domain: SQTIHQWPATLVQPVGSPLSLECTVEGTSNPNLYWYRQAAGRGLQLLFYSVGIGQISSEVPQNLSASRPQDRQFILSSKKLLLSDSGFYLCAWSVGQYNEQFFGPGTRLTVL.

The V and J genes are TRBV18 and TRBJ1-6; 8 nucleotides agree with TRBD1. The trim removed 4 bases at V and 8 bases at J, leaving 13 bases unmatched. This CDR3 comprises 17 residues. Per germline, CDR1 KGHSH and CDR2 LQKENI. CDR3 DNA sequence: TGTGCCAGCTCACGACTTCAGGGGGCCGCTCGGGATTCACCCCTCCACTTT. This gives the protein CASSRLQGAARDSPLHF.

The J gene is TRBJ1-4, the V gene TRBV6-5; D is perhaps TRBD1 (5 bases). Between the trimmed V and J ends, which lost 8 bases and 8 bases, there was a span of 15 bases. In germline, CDR1 is MNHEY, CDR2 SVGAGI. The CDR3 extends over 13 amino acids. The CDR3 loop reads CASRPGPYEKLFF. For the CDR3, the DNA is TGTGCCAGCCGGCCAGGGCCCTACGAAAAACTGTTTTTT.

CDR3 nucleotides: TGTGCCAGCAGCGTCAGCTACGAGCAGTACTTC. Translated, it gives CASSVSYEQYF. The chain links TRBV2 to TRBJ2-7; D ambiguous. The V gene lost 6 bases and the J gene lost 3 bases, with 6 bases spanning the gap. This CDR3 is 11 amino acids long. Germline V CDR1 and CDR2: SNHLY, FYNNEI.

The chain links TRBV6-2 or TRBV6-3 to TRBJ1-1; D not resolved. This CDR3 comprises 13 residues. CDR1 and CDR2 from the germline V gene are MNHEY and SVGEGT. Trimming took off 2 bases at V and 1 base at J, with 5 bases between the two ends. The CDR3 DNA follows: TGTGCCAGCAGTTACCGGGGGAACACTGAAGCTTTCTTT. Translation gives CASSYRGNTEAFF.

The chain employs TRBV10-3 and TRBJ1-4; D is possibly TRBD1 (6 bases). This CDR3 spans 14 amino acids. Trimming pared 5 bases from V and 5 bases from J, leaving 12 bases between. Per the germline V gene, CDR1 is ENHRY and CDR2 is SYGVKD. The CDR3 nucleotides are TGTGCCATCAGTCCAACAGGGATAAATGAAAAACTGTTTTTT. Its translation: CAISPTGINEKLFF.

The rearrangement links TRBV6-5 to TRBJ2-7, with a possible D match to TRBD1 (5 bases). V shed 6 bases and J shed 5 bases, with 14 bases lying between them. The CDR3 is 13 amino acids. CDR1 is MNHEY and CDR2 is SVGAGI in the germline V gene. The CDR3 region has the DNA TGTGCCAGCAGAGTTACAGGTGCCCACGAGCAGTACTTC. It specifies CASRVTGAHEQYF.